The rows below give T cell receptor beta chains drawn from one sample of a study of blood T cell repertoires in COVID-19. Here immunoSEQ multiplex PCR was the method, and the copy in TCRdb shows in-frame clones only, minus some. The sample gives 200,000 to 250,000 clones, approximately 89% of which show up once; 6% to 6.5% is in the top ten. The sample comprised peripheral blood. These receptors all stem from a woman aged 25-40 years with COVID-19, enrolled during active disease. Both conserved end residues are part of each CDR3. A D gene is named only where the DNA matches it firmly. Expanded clones are given a class, and other clones once, few, many or no size at all.

>TRBJ1-4|TRBV6-6|TRBD1|-
CASRPDREQEKLFF
TGTGCCAGCAGACCCGACAGGGAGCAAGAAAAACTGTTTTTT
>TRBJ2-3|TRBV7-2|TRBD1|-
CASSFPTGGTDTQYF
TGTGCCAGCAGCTTCCCGACAGGGGGCACAGATACGCAGTATTTT
>TRBJ1-5|TRBV2|-|-
CASSLRDTTNQPQHF
TGTGCCAGCAGCCTCCGGGACACAACCAATCAGCCCCAGCATTTT
>TRBJ1-1|TRBV6-1|-|-
CASEGNTEAFF
TGTGCCAGCGAGGGGAACACTGAAGCTTTCTTT
>TRBJ2-1|TRBV27|-|once
CASSPRSSYNEQFF
TGTGCCAGCAGTCCTCGGAGCTCCTACAATGAGCAGTTCTTC
>TRBJ1-6|TRBV4-1|TRBD1|-
CASSQEGTGIHF
TGCGCCAGCAGCCAAGAAGGGACAGGGATCCACTTT
>TRBJ2-3|TRBV4-3|-|-
CASSQDGSVTDTQYF
TGCGCCAGCAGCCAAGATGGCTCTGTCACAGATACGCAGTATTTT
>TRBJ1-2|TRBV4-2|TRBD1|few
CASSRGTEDYGYTF
TGTGCCAGCAGCCGCGGGACAGAGGACTATGGCTACACCTTC
>TRBJ2-6|TRBV28|TRBD1|-
CASTGGQSIPSGANVLTF
TGTGCCAGCACAGGGGGACAGTCGATACCCTCTGGGGCCAACGTCCTGACTTTC
>TRBJ1-1|TRBV3-1/TRBV3-2|-|-
CASSQRLDTEAFF
TGTGCCAGCAGCCAGAGGTTAGACACTGAAGCTTTCTTT
>TRBJ1-5|TRBV5-1|-|-
CASSFEGFNQPQHF
TGCGCCAGCAGCTTTGAGGGATTCAATCAGCCCCAGCATTTT
>TRBJ2-3|TRBV24-1|TRBD1|few
CATSDKQGLYTQYF
TGTGCCACCAGTGATAAACAGGGGCTATATACGCAGTATTTT
>TRBJ1-1|TRBV29-1|-|-
CSVDLDGRARTEAFF
TGCAGCGTTGATTTGGACGGCAGGGCGAGGACTGAAGCTTTCTTT
>TRBJ2-3|TRBV10-3|TRBD2|-
CAIQEREWADTQYF
TGTGCCATCCAGGAGCGGGAGTGGGCAGATACGCAGTATTTT
>TRBJ1-1|TRBV4-2|-|-
CASSQEEGRGDTEAFF
TGTGCCAGCAGCCAAGAAGAGGGCCGTGGGGACACTGAAGCTTTCTTT
>TRBJ1-2|TRBV7-8|-|-
CASSLATDSPAYTF
TGTGCCAGCAGCTTAGCGACGGACAGCCCGGCCTACACCTTC
>TRBJ2-3|TRBV27|-|-
CASSSTNHYSPGLVPSTDTQYF
TGTGCCAGCAGTTCGACAAATCATTATTCACCGGGACTTGTCCCTAGCACAGATACGCAGTATTTT
>TRBJ1-4|TRBV9|-|-
CASSVGPGEKLFF
TGTGCCAGCAGCGTAGGCCCCGGGGAAAAACTGTTTTTT
>TRBJ2-2|TRBV4-2|-|-
CASSQEGGFRTGELFF
TGTGCCAGCAGCCAAGAAGGCGGGTTTAGGACCGGGGAGCTGTTTTTT
>TRBJ2-5|TRBV7-9|TRBD2|-
CASSPHRLAGAETQYF
TGTGCCAGCAGCCCCCACCGACTAGCGGGAGCAGAGACCCAGTACTTC
>TRBJ2-1|TRBV5-8|TRBD2|-
CASSLMGLAGDEQFF
TGTGCCAGCAGCCTGATGGGACTAGCGGGAGACGAGCAGTTCTTC
>TRBJ1-6|TRBV7-9|-|few
CASSRDNSPLHF
TGTGCCAGCAGCCGGGATAATTCACCCCTCCACTTT
>TRBJ2-2|TRBV27|-|-
CASSLAGDGELFF
TGTGCCAGCAGTTTAGCAGGGGACGGGGAGCTGTTTTTT
>TRBJ2-3|TRBV29-1|-|few
CSVEEVTESNAYTQYF
TGCAGCGTTGAAGAGGTAACCGAATCTAACGCTTATACGCAGTATTTT
>TRBJ1-2|TRBV11-2|TRBD1|-
CASSLPGQGARDNYGYTF
TGTGCCAGCAGCTTACCCGGACAGGGGGCGCGAGATAACTATGGCTACACCTTC
>TRBJ1-5|TRBV7-9|TRBD1|-
CASSLSPGQEGNQPQHF
TGTGCCAGCAGCTTATCCCCTGGACAGGAGGGAAATCAGCCCCAGCATTTT
>TRBJ2-1|TRBV9|TRBD2|-
CASSVSGTGLDEQFF
TGTGCCAGCAGCGTTAGCGGGACCGGCCTGGATGAGCAGTTCTTC
>TRBJ2-5|TRBV5-1|TRBD2|-
CASSLGGGPETQYF
TGCGCCAGCAGCTTGGGCGGGGGGCCGGAGACCCAGTACTTC
>TRBJ2-4|TRBV4-1|-|-
CASSRGVLVENIQYF
TGCGCCAGCAGCCGGGGAGTCCTGGTGGAAAACATTCAGTACTTC
>TRBJ1-2|TRBV9|-|-
CASSAGHTNYGYTF
TGTGCCAGCAGCGCGGGACACACGAACTATGGCTACACCTTC
>TRBJ2-7|TRBV7-9|-|-
CASSIEELSSYEQYF
TGTGCCAGCAGCATCGAGGAGCTCAGCTCCTACGAGCAGTACTTC
>TRBJ1-2|TRBV6-5|-|-
CASSYSGGYGYTF
TGTGCCAGCAGTTACTCAGGGGGTTATGGCTACACCTTC
>TRBJ2-5|TRBV7-9|TRBD2|once
CASSSLSSGQETQYF
TGTGCCAGCAGCTCGCTGTCTAGCGGCCAAGAGACCCAGTACTTC
>TRBJ1-1|TRBV27|-|-
CASSLGRGNTEAFF
TGTGCCAGCAGTTTGGGCAGGGGGAACACTGAAGCTTTCTTT
>TRBJ2-5|TRBV9|TRBD2|-
CASSARRGTRVPETQYF
TGTGCCAGCAGCGCGAGGCGGGGGACTAGGGTCCCGGAGACCCAGTACTTC
>TRBJ2-7|TRBV6-4|TRBD1|-
CASREGRGQEAYEQYF
TGTGCCAGCAGAGAGGGCCGGGGACAGGAGGCCTACGAGCAGTACTTC
>TRBJ2-7|TRBV7-8|TRBD1|few
CASSLEGQNYEQYF
TGTGCCAGCAGCTTAGAGGGACAGAACTACGAGCAGTACTTC
>TRBJ1-4|TRBV27|TRBD1|-
CASSRTGISRGEKLFF
TGTGCCAGCAGTCGGACAGGGATCTCAAGGGGTGAAAAACTGTTTTTT
>TRBJ2-7|TRBV29-1|-|-
CSVETRASYEQYF
TGCAGCGTTGAAACCAGGGCCAGCTACGAGCAGTACTTC
>TRBJ1-1|TRBV11-3|-|-
CASSSPRGTEAFF
TGTGCCAGCAGCTCCCCCCGGGGGACTGAAGCTTTCTTT
>TRBJ1-3|TRBV6-5|-|-
CASSSVSGHSGNTIYF
TGTGCCAGCAGTTCGGTGTCAGGGCATTCGGGAAACACCATATATTTT
>TRBJ1-1|TRBV7-8|-|-
CASSVQPNTEAFF
TGTGCCAGCAGCGTACAGCCGAACACTGAAGCTTTCTTT
>TRBJ2-4|TRBV11-2|TRBD2|-
CASSLTSGGARDIQYF
TGTGCCAGCAGCTTGACTAGCGGGGGGGCCAGAGACATTCAGTACTTC
>TRBJ2-7|TRBV28|-|-
CASSPGVVVSYEQYF
TGTGCCAGCAGTCCCGGGGTAGTAGTCTCCTACGAGCAGTACTTC
>TRBJ2-2|TRBV5-1|-|few
CASSFSAGSTGELFF
TGCGCCAGCAGCTTCTCTGCAGGGTCCACCGGGGAGCTGTTTTTT
>TRBJ1-2|TRBV27|-|-
CASSPGTSSRYQLAYYGYTF
TGTGCCAGCAGTCCCGGCACGAGTTCGAGGTACCAGCTAGCGTACTATGGCTACACCTTC
>TRBJ2-7|TRBV11-2|TRBD2|-
CASSWGLGKYF
TGTGCCAGCAGCTGGGGACTAGGGAAGTACTTC
>TRBJ2-3|TRBV6-5|TRBD1|-
CASSRTQGGTQYF
TGTGCCAGCAGTCGAACACAGGGGGGTACGCAGTATTTT
>TRBJ1-6|TRBV6-2/TRBV6-3|TRBD1|-
CASSYDRVNSPLHF
TGTGCCAGCAGTTACGACAGGGTGAATTCACCCCTCCACTTT
>TRBJ2-1|TRBV4-1|-|-
CASTSDRFMDEQFF
TGCGCCAGCACTTCAGACAGGTTCATGGATGAGCAGTTCTTC
>TRBJ2-5|TRBV5-1|TRBD2|-
CASSLGLAGGQETQYF
TGCGCCAGCAGCTTAGGACTAGCGGGAGGGCAGGAGACCCAGTACTTC
>TRBJ2-7|TRBV19|-|once
CASSRQGKPYEQYF
TGTGCCAGTAGTCGTCAGGGGAAGCCCTACGAGCAGTACTTC
>TRBJ1-2|TRBV5-6|TRBD1|-
CASSPGQGAYGYTF
TGTGCCAGCAGCCCGGGTCAGGGGGCGTATGGCTACACCTTC
>TRBJ1-2|TRBV6-5|-|-
CASSYSEGGGNYGYTF
TGTGCCAGCAGTTACTCGGAAGGGGGGGGTAACTATGGCTACACCTTC
>TRBJ1-2|TRBV10-2|-|-
CASSELGSFYGYTF
TGCGCCAGCAGTGAGTTGGGCAGCTTCTATGGCTACACCTTC
>TRBJ2-1|TRBV24-1|-|-
CATSAAGDMNEQFF
TGTGCCACCAGTGCGGCAGGGGATATGAATGAGCAGTTCTTC
>TRBJ1-3|TRBV28|-|-
CASSLFGRSSGNTIYF
TGTGCCAGCAGTTTATTTGGTAGGAGCTCTGGAAACACCATATATTTT
>TRBJ2-1|TRBV3-1/TRBV3-2|TRBD2|-
CASSPASGGNNEQFF
TGTGCCAGCAGCCCCGCTAGCGGGGGCAACAATGAGCAGTTCTTC
>TRBJ2-3|TRBV28|TRBD2|-
CASSTGTSGSQYF
TGTGCCAGCAGCACAGGGACTAGCGGGAGCCAGTATTTT
>TRBJ1-2|TRBV15|TRBD1|-
CATSSQTRAGGGYTF
TGTGCCACCAGCTCCCAAACCCGGGCAGGGGGGGGCTACACCTTC